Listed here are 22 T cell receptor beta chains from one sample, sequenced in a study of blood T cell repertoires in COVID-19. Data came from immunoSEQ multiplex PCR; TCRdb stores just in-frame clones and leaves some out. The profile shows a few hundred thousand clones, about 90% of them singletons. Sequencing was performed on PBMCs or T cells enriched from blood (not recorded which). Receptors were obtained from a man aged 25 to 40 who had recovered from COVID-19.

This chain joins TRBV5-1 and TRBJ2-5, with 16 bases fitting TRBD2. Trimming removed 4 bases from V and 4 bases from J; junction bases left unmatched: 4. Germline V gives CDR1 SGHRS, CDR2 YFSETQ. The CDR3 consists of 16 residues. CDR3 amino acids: CASSTGTSGRVETQYF. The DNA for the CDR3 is TGCGCCAGCAGCACCGGGACTAGCGGGAGGGTAGAGACCCAGTACTTC. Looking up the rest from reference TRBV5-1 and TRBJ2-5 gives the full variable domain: KAGVTQTPRYLIKTRGQQVTLSCSPISGHRSVSWYQQTPGQGLQFLFEYFSETQRNKGNFPGRFSGRQFSNSRSEMNVSTLELGDSALYLCASSTGTSGRVETQYFGPGTRLLVL.

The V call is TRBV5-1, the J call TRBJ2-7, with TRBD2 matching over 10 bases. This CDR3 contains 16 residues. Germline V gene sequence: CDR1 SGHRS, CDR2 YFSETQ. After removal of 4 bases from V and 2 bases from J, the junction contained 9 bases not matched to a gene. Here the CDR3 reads CASSPGASGGTYEQYF. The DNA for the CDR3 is TGCGCCAGCAGCCCAGGGGCTAGCGGGGGTACCTACGAGCAGTACTTC.

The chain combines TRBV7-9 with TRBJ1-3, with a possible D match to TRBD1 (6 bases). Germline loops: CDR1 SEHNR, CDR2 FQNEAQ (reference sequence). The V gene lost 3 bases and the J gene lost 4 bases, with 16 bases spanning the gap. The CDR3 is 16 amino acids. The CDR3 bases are TGTGCCAGCAGCTTTCGCAGGGGCCTGTACGGAAACACCATATATTTT. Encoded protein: CASSFRRGLYGNTIYF.

The CDR3 bases are TGCAGCGCTGCCGGCTCCAGAGGTGAAAAACTGTTTTTT. It is translated as CSAAGSRGEKLFF. The chain carries TRBV29-1 and TRBJ1-4; D is unclear. The ends were cut back, 7 bases at V and 7 bases at J, with 16 bases in the middle. CDR1 and CDR2 (germline): SQVTM, ANQGSEA. CDR3 length equals 13 residues.

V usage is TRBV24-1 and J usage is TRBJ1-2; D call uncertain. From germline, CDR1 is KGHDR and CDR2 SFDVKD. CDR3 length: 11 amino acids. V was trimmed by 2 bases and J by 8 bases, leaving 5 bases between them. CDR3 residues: CATSDSEGYTF. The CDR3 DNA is TGTGCCACCAGTGATTCAGAAGGCTACACCTTC.

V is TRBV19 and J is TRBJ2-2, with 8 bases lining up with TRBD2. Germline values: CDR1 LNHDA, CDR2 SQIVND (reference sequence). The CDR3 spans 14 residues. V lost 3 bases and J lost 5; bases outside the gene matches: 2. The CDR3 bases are TGTGCCAGTAGTATTGTAGCGGGAACCGGGGAGCTGTTTTTT. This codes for CASSIVAGTGELFF.

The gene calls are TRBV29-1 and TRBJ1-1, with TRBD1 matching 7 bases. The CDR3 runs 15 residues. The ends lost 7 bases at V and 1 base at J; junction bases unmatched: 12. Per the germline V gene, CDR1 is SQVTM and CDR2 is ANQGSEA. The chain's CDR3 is CSAKTSRGRNTEAFF. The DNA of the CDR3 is TGCAGCGCCAAGACCTCCAGGGGGAGGAACACTGAAGCTTTCTTT.

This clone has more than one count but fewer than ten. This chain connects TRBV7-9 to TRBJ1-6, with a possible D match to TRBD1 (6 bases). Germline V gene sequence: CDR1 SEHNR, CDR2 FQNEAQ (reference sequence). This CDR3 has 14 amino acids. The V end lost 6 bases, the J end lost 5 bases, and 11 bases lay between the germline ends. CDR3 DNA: TGTGCCAGCAGAGAAGGACAGAATAATTCACCCCTCCACTTT. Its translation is CASREGQNNSPLHF.

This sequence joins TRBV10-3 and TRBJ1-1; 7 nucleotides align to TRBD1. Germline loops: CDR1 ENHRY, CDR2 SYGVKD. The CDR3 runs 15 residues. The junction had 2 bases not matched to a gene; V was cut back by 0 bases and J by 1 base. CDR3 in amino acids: CAISESRTGNTEAFF. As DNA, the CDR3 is TGTGCCATCAGTGAGTCCAGGACAGGGAACACTGAAGCTTTCTTT.

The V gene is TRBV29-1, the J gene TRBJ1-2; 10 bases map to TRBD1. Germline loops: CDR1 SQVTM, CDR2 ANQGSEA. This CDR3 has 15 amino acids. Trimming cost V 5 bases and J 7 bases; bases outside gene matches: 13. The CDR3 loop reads CSVKEGTGDYRGYTF. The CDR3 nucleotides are TGCAGCGTTAAGGAGGGGACAGGGGACTACCGTGGCTACACCTTC. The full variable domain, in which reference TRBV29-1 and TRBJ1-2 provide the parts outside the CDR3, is SAVISQKPSRDICQRGTSLTIQCQVDSQVTMMFWYRQQPGQSLTLIATANQGSEATYESGFVIDKFPISRPNLTFSTLTVSNMSPEDSSIYLCSVKEGTGDYRGYTFGSGTRLTVV.

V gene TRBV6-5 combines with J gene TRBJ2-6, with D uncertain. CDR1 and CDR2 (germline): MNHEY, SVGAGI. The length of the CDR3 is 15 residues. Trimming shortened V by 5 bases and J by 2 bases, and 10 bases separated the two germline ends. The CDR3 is CASSKQWTGANVLTF. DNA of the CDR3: TGTGCCAGCAGTAAACAGTGGACTGGGGCCAACGTCCTGACTTTC.

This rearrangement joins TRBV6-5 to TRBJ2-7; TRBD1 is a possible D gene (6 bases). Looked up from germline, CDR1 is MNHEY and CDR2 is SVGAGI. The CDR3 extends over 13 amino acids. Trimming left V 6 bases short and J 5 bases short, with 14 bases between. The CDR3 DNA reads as TGTGCCAGCAGCATCAACAGGGCTGACGAGCAGTACTTC. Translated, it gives CASSINRADEQYF.

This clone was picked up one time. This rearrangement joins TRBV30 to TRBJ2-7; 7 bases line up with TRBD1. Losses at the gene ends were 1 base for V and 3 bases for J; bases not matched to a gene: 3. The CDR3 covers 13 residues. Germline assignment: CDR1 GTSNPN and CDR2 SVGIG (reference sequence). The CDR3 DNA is TGTGCCTGGAGTGGGGACAGATTCTACGAGCAGTACTTC. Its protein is CAWSGDRFYEQYF.

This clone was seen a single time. CDR3 bases: TGTGCCAGCAGCCAAGAGCCCCCCCCGGACAGAGGGAACTATGGCTACACCTTC. Its translation: CASSQEPPPDRGNYGYTF. The V gene is TRBV3-1 (or the pseudogene TRBV3-2), the J gene TRBJ1-2; D may be TRBD1 (6 bases). This CDR3 region has 18 residues. V lost 0 bases to trimming and J lost 2 bases, with 19 bases between them. Germline V CDR1 and CDR2: LGHDT, YNNKEL (reference sequence).

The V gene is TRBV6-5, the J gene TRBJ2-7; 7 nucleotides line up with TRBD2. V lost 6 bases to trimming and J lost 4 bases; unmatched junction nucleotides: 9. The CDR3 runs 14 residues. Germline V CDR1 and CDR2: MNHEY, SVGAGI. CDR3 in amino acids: CASSTGEGTYEQYF. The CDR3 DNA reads TGTGCCAGCAGCACCGGGGAGGGGACGTACGAGCAGTACTTC.

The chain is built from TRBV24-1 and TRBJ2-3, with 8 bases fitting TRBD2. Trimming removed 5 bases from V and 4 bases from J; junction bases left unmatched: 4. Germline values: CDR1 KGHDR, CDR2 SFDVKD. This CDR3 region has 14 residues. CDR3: CATSVAGRSDTQYF. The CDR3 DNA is TGTGCCACCAGTGTAGCGGGGCGGTCAGATACGCAGTATTTT.

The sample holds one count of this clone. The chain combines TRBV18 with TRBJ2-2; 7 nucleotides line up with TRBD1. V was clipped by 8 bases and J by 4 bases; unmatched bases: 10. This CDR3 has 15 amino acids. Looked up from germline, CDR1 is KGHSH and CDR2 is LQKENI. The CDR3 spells CASPRRDSLTGELFF. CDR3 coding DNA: TGTGCCAGCCCGAGAAGGGACAGCCTCACCGGGGAGCTGTTTTTT.

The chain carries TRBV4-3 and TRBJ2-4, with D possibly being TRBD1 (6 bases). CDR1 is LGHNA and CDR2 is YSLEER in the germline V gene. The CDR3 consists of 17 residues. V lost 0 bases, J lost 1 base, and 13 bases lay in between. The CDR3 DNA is TGCGCCAGCAGCCAAGAAGGGTGGCAGGGGGCCAAAAACATTCAGTACTTC. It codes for CASSQEGWQGAKNIQYF.

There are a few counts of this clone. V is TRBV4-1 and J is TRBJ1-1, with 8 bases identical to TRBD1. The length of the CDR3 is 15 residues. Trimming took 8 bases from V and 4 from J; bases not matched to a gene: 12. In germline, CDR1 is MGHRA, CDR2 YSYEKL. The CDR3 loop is CASGDRLKVLTEAFF. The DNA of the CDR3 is TGCGCCAGCGGGGACAGGCTCAAAGTCCTCACTGAAGCTTTCTTT.

DNA of the CDR3: TGCGCCAGCAGCCGAACGGGACAGAGTAATTCACCCCTCCACTTT. It specifies CASSRTGQSNSPLHF. J is TRBJ1-6 and V is TRBV5-1; 7 positions agree with TRBD1. CDR1 and CDR2 from the germline V gene are SGHRS and YFSETQ. V trimming: 4 bases; J trimming: 6 bases; junction bases outside the gene matches: 7. This CDR3 has 15 residues.

CDR3 residues: CASSWDRGYEQYF. DNA of the CDR3: TGTGCCAGCAGCTGGGACAGGGGCTACGAGCAGTACTTC. The chain employs TRBV6-5 and TRBJ2-7; 10 bases are shared with TRBD1. V was clipped by 6 bases and J by 3 bases; unmatched bases: 2. CDR1 and CDR2 from the germline V gene are MNHEY and SVGAGI. The CDR3 has 13 amino acids.

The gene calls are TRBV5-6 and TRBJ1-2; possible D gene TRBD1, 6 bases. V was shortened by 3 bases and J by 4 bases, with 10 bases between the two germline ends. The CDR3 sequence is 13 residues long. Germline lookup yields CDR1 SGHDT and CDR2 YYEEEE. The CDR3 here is CASSSTGRYGYTF. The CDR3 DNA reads TGTGCCAGCAGCTCGACAGGCCGCTATGGCTACACCTTC.